Shown below are 27 T cell receptor beta chains from a single sample sequenced in a study. MiXCR, applied by TCRdb to the 5' RACE reads, yields one record per CDR3 protein. The repertoire holds tens of thousands of distinct CDR3 sequences, with approximately 30% as singletons. The sequenced sample consisted of tumor-infiltrating memory CD4+ T cells sorted from the breast tumor. Subset indicated: memory CD4+ T cells, CD4+CD45RO+CD25-. The source is a female donor with breast cancer.

The rearrangement links TRBV5-5 to TRBJ2-2; perhaps TRBD1 as D (6 bases). Per the germline V gene, CDR1 is SGHKS and CDR2 is YYEKEE (reference sequence). This CDR3 has 15 amino acids. V lost 0 bases and J 4 bases, leaving 10 bases between the germline ends. The CDR3 DNA reads as TGTGCCAGCAGCTTGGGGGCAGGGGCCACCGGGGAGCTGTTTTTT. This codes for CASSLGAGATGELFF.

This clonotype was recorded a few times. The chain joins TRBV12-3 or TRBV12-4 to TRBJ2-5, with D possibly being TRBD1 (6 bases). This CDR3 has 14 residues. The germline V and J ends were trimmed by 5 bases and 4 bases, with 14 bases remaining between them. CDR3 loop: CASSQNRVRETQYF. The CDR3 DNA is TGTGCCAGCAGTCAGAACAGGGTGAGAGAGACCCAGTACTTC.

The CDR3 region has the DNA TGCAGTGTCAGAGAGGCTAGCGGGAGCGGCGAGACCCAGTACTTC. Its protein is CSVREASGSGETQYF. The chain recombines TRBV20-1 with TRBJ2-5; 10 bases fit TRBD2. The CDR3 runs 15 residues. The V gene end was trimmed by 7 bases and the J gene end by 5 bases; junction bases not matched to a gene: 13. Germline lookup yields CDR1 DFQATT and CDR2 SNEGSKA (reference sequence).

As to this clonotype: A much larger clone sits a single nucleotide away, making a read error possible. The chain combines TRBV29-1 with TRBJ1-4; D remains ambiguous. CDR1 is SQVTM, CDR2 ANQGSEA, per germline. The germline V and J ends were trimmed by 1 base and 9 bases, with 6 bases remaining between them. The CDR3 extends over 11 amino acids. In nucleotides, the CDR3 is TGCAGCGTTGAAGTTGGAAAAAAACTGTTTTTT. It codes for CSVEVGKKLFF.

This clonotype has a handful of counts. The rearrangement links TRBV18 to TRBJ1-4; no reliable D call. Looked up from germline, CDR1 is KGHSH and CDR2 is LQKENI. Trimming shortened V by 3 bases and J by 8 bases, and 7 bases separated the two germline ends. The CDR3 loop spans 12 amino acids. CDR3 sequence: CASSPKKEKLFF. CDR3 nucleotides: TGTGCCAGCTCACCTAAGAAGGAAAAACTGTTTTTT.

This clonotype was picked up a small number of times. The V gene is TRBV7-9, the J gene TRBJ1-1; 8 bases are shared with TRBD1. Germline-derived CDR1 and CDR2 are SEHNR and FQNEAQ (reference sequence). This CDR3 is built from 13 residues. After removal of 5 bases from V and 4 bases from J, the junction contained 3 bases not matched to a gene. The CDR3 DNA reads TGTGCCAGCAGCCCAGGACAGGGCACTGAAGCTTTCTTT. It codes for CASSPGQGTEAFF.

The chain recombines TRBV20-1 with TRBJ2-1; 11 bases align to TRBD2. The CDR3 has 18 residues. V dropped 2 bases and J dropped 8; count of bases not matched to a gene: 17. Germline CDR1 and CDR2: DFQATT and SNEGSKA (reference sequence). The CDR3, as DNA: TGCAGTGCTAGACGGGGACTAGCGGAGAGAGACCGTTACGATGAGCAGTTCTTC. It is translated as CSARRGLAERDRYDEQFF.

This clonotype appeared a few times. This may arise from a read error, as a much more abundant clone is one base away. The CDR3 loop reads CASRTSGRNEQFF. CDR3 bases: TGTGCCAGCAGGACTAGCGGACGGAATGAGCAGTTCTTC. The V gene is TRBV12-3 or TRBV12-4, the J gene TRBJ2-1; 9 bases align to TRBD2. The V segment lost 6 bases and the J segment 7 bases; nucleotides outside the gene matches: 4. This CDR3 region has 13 residues.

This CDR3 reads CASSLGQGRSYEQYF. CDR3 DNA sequence: TGTGCCAGCAGTCTCGGACAGGGGAGGTCCTACGAGCAGTACTTC. The chain uses TRBV7-2 and TRBJ2-7; 9 positions match TRBD1. J lost 1 base, V lost 6 bases, and 7 bases had no gene match. The length of the CDR3 is 15 residues. Germline values: CDR1 SGHTA, CDR2 FQGNSA.

This clonotype came up a few times. The chain has TRBV3-1 and TRBJ2-3; 9 nucleotides match TRBD2. J gave up 4 bases and V 1 base, and 3 bases lay outside the gene matches. The germline V gene encodes CDR1 LGHDT and CDR2 YNNKEL (reference sequence). The length of the CDR3 is 15 residues. The CDR3 here is CASSQGGGVADTQYF. DNA for the CDR3: TGTGCCAGCAGCCAAGGCGGGGGGGTAGCAGATACGCAGTATTTT.

The chain is built from TRBV20-1 and TRBJ1-6, with 10 bases fitting TRBD1. V was clipped by 0 bases and J by 10 bases; unmatched bases: 9. The CDR3 sequence is 16 residues long. CDR1 and CDR2 from the germline V gene are DFQATT and SNEGSKA (reference sequence). Here the CDR3 DNA reads TGCAGTGCTAGAGATCAATGGGACAGGGGTGGATCACCCCTCCACTTT. Amino acid sequence: CSARDQWDRGGSPLHF.

The chain is built from TRBV7-9 and TRBJ2-7; D perhaps matches TRBD2 (6 bases). Trimming left V 2 bases short and J 5 bases short, with 16 bases between. CDR1 is SEHNR, CDR2 FQNEAQ, per germline (reference sequence). This CDR3 is 15 amino acids long. CDR3: CASSLITGETDEQYF. The CDR3 bases are TGTGCCAGCAGCTTAATAACGGGAGAGACGGACGAGCAGTACTTC.

This clonotype has more than one count but fewer than ten. The chain recombines TRBV30 with TRBJ1-3, with D perhaps TRBD1 (5 bases). This CDR3 is built from 16 residues. V was cut by 0 bases and J by 3 bases, with 15 bases left in between. Germline CDR1 reads GTSNPN; CDR2 reads SVGIG (reference sequence). CDR3 DNA: TGTGCCTGGAGTGTACAACAGGCAAGTCGTGGAAACACCATATATTTT. As protein: CAWSVQQASRGNTIYF. Combining the CDR3 with reference TRBV30 and TRBJ1-3 gives the whole variable domain SQTIHQWPATLVQPVGSPLSLECTVEGTSNPNLYWYRQAAGRGLQLLFYSVGIGQISSEVPQNLSASRPQDRQFILSSKKLLLSDSGFYLCAWSVQQASRGNTIYFGEGSWLTVV.

For this clonotype: One junction end does not reproduce the germline sequence, and a read error may be involved. The J gene is TRBJ1-3, the V gene TRBV28; D is ambiguous. Looked up from germline, CDR1 is MDHEN and CDR2 is SYDVKM. The CDR3 totals 14 residues. The CDR3 DNA reads TGTGCCAGCACAACCTACAGTTCTGGAAACGCCATATATTTT. Amino acids: CASTTYSSGNAIYF.

This clonotype has a single count. This CDR3 is CASSLASGQGLGGYTF. The CDR3 DNA is TGTGCCAGCAGCTTAGCGTCGGGACAGGGCTTGGGCGGCTACACCTTC. This chain links TRBV7-9 with TRBJ1-2, with TRBD1 matching over 9 bases. With V trimmed by 0 bases and J by 8 bases, 10 bases remained unmatched. This CDR3 has 16 amino acids. CDR1 SEHNR and CDR2 FQNEAQ come from the germline V gene (reference sequence).

This clonotype was counted at least ten times. The CDR3, as DNA: TGTGCCACCGCCGGGACACGAACCTACGAGCAGTACTTC. Protein sequence: CATAGTRTYEQYF. V usage is TRBV10-3 and J usage is TRBJ2-7; D may be TRBD1 (6 bases). This CDR3 contains 13 residues. Trimming left V 10 bases short and J 2 bases short, with 15 bases between. CDR1 and CDR2 from the germline V gene are ENHRY and SYGVKD.

In this sample, this clonotype turned up a few times. The genes are TRBV7-9 and TRBJ2-7, with 13 bases fitting TRBD2. The germline V gene encodes CDR1 SEHNR and CDR2 FQNEAQ (reference sequence). Germline trimming cut 5 bases from V and 5 bases from J; bases unmatched to any gene: 12. This CDR3 region has 17 residues. CDR3: CASSLRGRLAGGDEQYF. DNA of the CDR3: TGTGCCAGCAGCCTTAGGGGACGACTAGCGGGGGGCGACGAGCAGTACTTC. Filled out from reference TRBV7-9 and TRBJ2-7, the complete variable domain reads DTGVSQNPRHKITKRGQNVTFRCDPISEHNRLYWYRQTLGQGPEFLTYFQNEAQLEKSRLLSDRFSAERPKGSFSTLEIQRTEQGDSAMYLCASSLRGRLAGGDEQYFGPGTRLTVT.

The chain has TRBV6-1 and TRBJ2-2; the D gene is possibly TRBD1 (6 bases). With 8 bases removed from V and 4 bases from J, the gap between germline ends came to 11 bases. This CDR3 contains 13 residues. Germline CDR1 MNHNS, CDR2 SASEGT. This chain's CDR3 is CASPGTPTGELFF. The CDR3 DNA sequence: TGTGCCAGCCCAGGGACACCCACCGGGGAGCTGTTTTTT.

This clonotype was found many times. This chain connects TRBV28 to TRBJ2-1, with 12 bases matching TRBD2. Per germline, CDR1 MDHEN and CDR2 SYDVKM. The ends lost 7 bases at V and 2 bases at J; junction bases unmatched: 9. The CDR3 contains 17 residues. This CDR3 is CASTTGTSGLAYNEQFF. CDR3 nucleotides: TGTGCCAGCACTACTGGGACTAGCGGGCTCGCCTACAATGAGCAGTTCTTC.

The chain couples TRBV20-1 to TRBJ1-4, with D possibly matching TRBD1 (5 bases). V lost 2 bases and J lost 6, with 19 bases in between. The germline gives CDR1 DFQATT, CDR2 SNEGSKA (reference sequence). This CDR3 has 16 amino acids. Here the CDR3 reads CSARPGGAGRDEKLFF. The CDR3 region has the DNA TGCAGTGCTAGACCCGGAGGGGCAGGAAGGGATGAAAAACTGTTTTTT.

The CDR3 DNA sequence: TGCGCCAGCAGCCGGGGCAGGGAGAACACCGGGGAGCTGTTTTTT. Residues: CASSRGRENTGELFF. The chain has TRBV4-1 and TRBJ2-2; D possibly corresponds to TRBD1 (5 bases). The CDR3 runs to 15 residues. The germline gives CDR1 MGHRA, CDR2 YSYEKL. V lost 4 bases to trimming and J lost 1 base, with 10 bases between them.

V is TRBV12-3 or TRBV12-4 and J is TRBJ2-7; D could derive from TRBD1 or TRBD2 (5 bases each). This CDR3 contains 13 residues. With 6 bases removed from V and 7 bases from J, the gap between germline ends came to 16 bases. The CDR3, as DNA: TGTGCCAGCAGCCCTAGGGACCTGGGGGAGCAGTACTTC. Translated: CASSPRDLGEQYF.

This clonotype showed up just a few times. The V gene is TRBV28, the J gene TRBJ2-4; D not certain. V was cut by 2 bases and J by 1 base, with 9 bases left in between. The germline CDR1 and CDR2 sequences are MDHEN and SYDVKM. This CDR3 has 15 residues. The CDR3 spells CASSLSGVAKNIQYF. CDR3 nucleotides: TGTGCCAGCAGTTTAAGTGGAGTTGCCAAAAACATTCAGTACTTC.

The rearrangement links TRBV6-2 or TRBV6-3 to TRBJ2-5, with 9 bases identical to TRBD1. CDR3 length: 12 residues. V was pared by 4 bases and J by 7 bases, with 1 base of the junction left unmatched. Germline assignment: CDR1 MNHEY and CDR2 SVGEGT. CDR3 in amino acids: CASSSGQGTQYF. The CDR3, as DNA: TGTGCCAGCAGTTCGGGACAGGGGACCCAGTACTTC.

The chain carries TRBV10-1 and TRBJ2-2; D gene uncertain. This CDR3 is built from 13 residues. Germline CDR1 WNHNN, CDR2 SYGVQD (reference sequence). The germline V and J ends were trimmed by 0 bases and 3 bases, with 2 bases remaining between them. The CDR3 DNA follows: TGCGCCAGCAGTGAGTCTTACACCGGGGAGCTGTTTTTT. This codes for CASSESYTGELFF.

J is TRBJ2-2 and V is TRBV27; D call uncertain. Germline V gene data show CDR1 as MNHEY and CDR2 as SMNVEV (reference sequence). The CDR3 has 14 residues. The germline V and J ends were trimmed by 8 bases and 4 bases, with 14 bases remaining between them. The CDR3 DNA reads TGTGCCAGCCGCGTTACGGGTAGCACCGGGGAGCTGTTTTTT. It is translated as CASRVTGSTGELFF.

This sequence joins TRBV11-2 and TRBJ1-3; D not certain. The germline V and J ends were trimmed by 0 bases and 3 bases, with 6 bases remaining between them. CDR3 size: 14 residues. Germline V lookup: CDR1 SGHAT, CDR2 FQNNGV. The CDR3 spells CASSLDIVGNTIYF. As DNA, the CDR3 is TGTGCCAGCAGCTTAGACATTGTTGGAAACACCATATATTTT.